What follows are 2 T cell receptor beta chains derived from one specimen sequenced in a study of blood T cells in healthy people across ages. It was with a sample-barcoded 5' primer and a J-beta primer mix that a second PCR of roughly 7 to 12 cycles was run. MiXCR was run by TCRdb on the 5' RACE reads, yielding one entry per CDR3 protein. Among over a million distinct CDR3 sequences listed, around 40% were seen once. What was sequenced was blood. The source of these receptors is a woman younger than 30 in good health.

The rearrangement joins TRBV29-1 to TRBJ1-1, with D possibly matching TRBD1 (5 bases). The V end lost 6 bases, the J end lost 0 bases, and 11 bases lay between the germline ends. Germline V lookup: CDR1 SQVTM, CDR2 ANQGSEA. The CDR3 sequence is 13 residues long. The CDR3 DNA sequence: TGCAGCGTGCCCCGGGGGTTGAACACTGAAGCTTTCTTT. The encoded protein is CSVPRGLNTEAFF.

The chain carries TRBV5-1 and TRBJ2-1, with D maybe TRBD2 (6 bases). The CDR3 contains 13 residues. V lost 0 bases, J lost 9 bases, and 10 bases lay in between. Germline V gene lookup returns CDR1 SGHRS and CDR2 YFSETQ. In DNA, the CDR3 is TGCGCCAGCAGCTTGGACGTGGGGGGTGAGCAGTTCTTC. Translation gives CASSLDVGGEQFF. Full variable domain (rest looked up from reference TRBV5-1 and TRBJ2-1): KAGVTQTPRYLIKTRGQQVTLSCSPISGHRSVSWYQQTPGQGLQFLFEYFSETQRNKGNFPGRFSGRQFSNSRSEMNVSTLELGDSALYLCASSLDVGGEQFFGPGTRLTVL.